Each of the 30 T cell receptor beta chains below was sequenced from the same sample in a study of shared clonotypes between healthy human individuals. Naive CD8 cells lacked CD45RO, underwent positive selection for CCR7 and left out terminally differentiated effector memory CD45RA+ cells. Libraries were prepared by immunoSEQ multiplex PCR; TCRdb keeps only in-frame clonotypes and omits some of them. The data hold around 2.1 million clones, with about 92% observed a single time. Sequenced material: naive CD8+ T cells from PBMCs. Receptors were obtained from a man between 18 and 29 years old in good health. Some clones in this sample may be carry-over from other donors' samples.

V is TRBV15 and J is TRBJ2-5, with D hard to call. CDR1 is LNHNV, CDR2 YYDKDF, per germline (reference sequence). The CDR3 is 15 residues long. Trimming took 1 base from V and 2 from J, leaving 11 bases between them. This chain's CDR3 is CATSRGTQQQETQYF. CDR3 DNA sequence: TGTGCCACCAGCAGAGGAACCCAACAGCAAGAGACCCAGTACTTC.

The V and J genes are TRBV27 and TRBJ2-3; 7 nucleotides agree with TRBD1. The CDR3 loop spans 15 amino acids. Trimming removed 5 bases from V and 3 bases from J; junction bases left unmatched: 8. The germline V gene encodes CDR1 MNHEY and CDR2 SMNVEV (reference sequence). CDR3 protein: CASSRDRVGTDTQYF. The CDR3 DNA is TGTGCCAGCAGTCGAGACAGGGTAGGGACAGATACGCAGTATTTT.

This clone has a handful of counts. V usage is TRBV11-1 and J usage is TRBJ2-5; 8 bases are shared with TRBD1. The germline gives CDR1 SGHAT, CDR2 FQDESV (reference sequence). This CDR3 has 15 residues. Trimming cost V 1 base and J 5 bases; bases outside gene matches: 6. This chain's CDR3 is CASSLVGTGSETQYF. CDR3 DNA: TGTGCCAGCAGCTTAGTGGGGACAGGATCGGAGACCCAGTACTTC. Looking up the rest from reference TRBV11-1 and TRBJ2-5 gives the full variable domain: EAEVAQSPRYKITEKSQAVAFWCDPISGHATLYWYRQILGQGPELLVQFQDESVVDDSQLPKDRFSAERLKGVDSTLKIQPAELGDSAMYLCASSLVGTGSETQYFGPGTRLLVL.

CDR3 amino acids: CASSLGTSGGFYEQYF. Here the CDR3 DNA reads TGTGCCAGCAGCTTAGGGACTAGCGGGGGATTCTACGAGCAGTACTTC. This chain uses TRBV7-9 with TRBJ2-7; TRBD2 agrees at 13 bases. Germline-derived CDR1 and CDR2 are SEHNR and FQNEAQ (reference sequence). The CDR3 has 16 amino acids. V lost 1 base and J lost 3; bases outside the gene matches: 3. The variable domain in full, completed from reference TRBV7-9 and TRBJ2-7, reads DTGVSQNPRHKITKRGQNVTFRCDPISEHNRLYWYRQTLGQGPEFLTYFQNEAQLEKSRLLSDRFSAERPKGSFSTLEIQRTEQGDSAMYLCASSLGTSGGFYEQYFGPGTRLTVT.

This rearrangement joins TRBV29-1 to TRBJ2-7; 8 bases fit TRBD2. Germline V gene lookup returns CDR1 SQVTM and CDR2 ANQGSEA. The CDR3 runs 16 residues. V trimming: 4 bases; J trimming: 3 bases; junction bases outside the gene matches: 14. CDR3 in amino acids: CSVASSGTTQLYEQYF. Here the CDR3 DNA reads TGCAGCGTTGCGAGTAGCGGGACTACCCAGCTCTACGAGCAGTACTTC.

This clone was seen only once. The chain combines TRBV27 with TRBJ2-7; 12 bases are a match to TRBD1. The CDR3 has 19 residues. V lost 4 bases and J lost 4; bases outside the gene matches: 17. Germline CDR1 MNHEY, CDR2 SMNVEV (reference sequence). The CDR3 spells CASSSANRGTGGDPYEQYF. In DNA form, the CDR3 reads TGTGCCAGCAGTTCCGCTAACCGGGGGACAGGGGGCGATCCGTACGAGCAGTACTTC.

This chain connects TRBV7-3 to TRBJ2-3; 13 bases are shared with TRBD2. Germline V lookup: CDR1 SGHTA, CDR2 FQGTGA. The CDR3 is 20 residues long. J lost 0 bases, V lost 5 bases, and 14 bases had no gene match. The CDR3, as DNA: TGTGCCAGCAGCCAGGGGAGACTAGCGGGAGGCCGGGTTAGCACAGATACGCAGTATTTT. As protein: CASSQGRLAGGRVSTDTQYF.

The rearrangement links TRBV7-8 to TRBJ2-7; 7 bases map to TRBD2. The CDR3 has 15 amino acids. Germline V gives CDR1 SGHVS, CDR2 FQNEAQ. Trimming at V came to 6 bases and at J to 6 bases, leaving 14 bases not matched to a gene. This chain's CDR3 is CASSHNSGLASEQYF. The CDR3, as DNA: TGTGCCAGCAGTCATAATAGCGGGCTGGCGAGCGAGCAGTACTTC.

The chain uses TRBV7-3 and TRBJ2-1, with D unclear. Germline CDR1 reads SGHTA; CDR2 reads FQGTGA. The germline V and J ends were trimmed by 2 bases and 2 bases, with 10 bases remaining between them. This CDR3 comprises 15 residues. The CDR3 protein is CASSLVAPPYNEQFF. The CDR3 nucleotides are TGTGCCAGCAGCTTAGTGGCGCCTCCCTACAATGAGCAGTTCTTC.

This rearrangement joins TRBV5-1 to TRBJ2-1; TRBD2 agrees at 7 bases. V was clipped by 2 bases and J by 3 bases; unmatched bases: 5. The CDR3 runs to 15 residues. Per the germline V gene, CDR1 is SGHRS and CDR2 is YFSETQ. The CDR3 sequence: CASSFGRPGYNEQFF. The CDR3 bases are TGCGCCAGCAGCTTCGGGAGGCCGGGCTACAATGAGCAGTTCTTC.

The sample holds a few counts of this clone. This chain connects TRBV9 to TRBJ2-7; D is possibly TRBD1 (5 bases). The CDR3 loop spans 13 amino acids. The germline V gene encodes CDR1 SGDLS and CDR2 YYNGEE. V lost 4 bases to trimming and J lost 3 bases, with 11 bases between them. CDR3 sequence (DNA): TGTGCCAGCAGCCCAGGGAAGGGCTACGAGCAGTACTTC. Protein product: CASSPGKGYEQYF.

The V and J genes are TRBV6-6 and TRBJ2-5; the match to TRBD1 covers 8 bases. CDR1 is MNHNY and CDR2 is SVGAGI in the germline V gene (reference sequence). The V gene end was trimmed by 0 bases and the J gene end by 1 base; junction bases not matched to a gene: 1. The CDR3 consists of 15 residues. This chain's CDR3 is CASSYSDRAQETQYF. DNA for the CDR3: TGTGCCAGCAGTTACTCGGACAGGGCCCAAGAGACCCAGTACTTC.

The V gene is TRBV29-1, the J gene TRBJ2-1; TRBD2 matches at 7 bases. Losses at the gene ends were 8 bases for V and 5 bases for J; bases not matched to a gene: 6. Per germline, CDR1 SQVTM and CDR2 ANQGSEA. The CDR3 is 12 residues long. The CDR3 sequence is CSPTGGNNEQFF. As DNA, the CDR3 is TGCAGCCCCACCGGGGGGAACAATGAGCAGTTCTTC.

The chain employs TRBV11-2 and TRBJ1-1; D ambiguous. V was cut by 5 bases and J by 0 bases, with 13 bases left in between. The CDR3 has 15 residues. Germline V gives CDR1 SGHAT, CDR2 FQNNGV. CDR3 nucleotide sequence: TGTGCCAGCAGCCCGCGGGAATTTATGAACACTGAAGCTTTCTTT. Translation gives CASSPREFMNTEAFF.

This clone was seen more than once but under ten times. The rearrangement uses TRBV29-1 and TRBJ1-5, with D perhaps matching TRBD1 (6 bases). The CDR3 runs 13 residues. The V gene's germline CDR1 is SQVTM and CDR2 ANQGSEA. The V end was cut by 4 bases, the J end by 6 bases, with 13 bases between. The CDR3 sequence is CSVVGGGGQPQHF. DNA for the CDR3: TGCAGCGTTGTCGGAGGGGGAGGTCAGCCCCAGCATTTT.

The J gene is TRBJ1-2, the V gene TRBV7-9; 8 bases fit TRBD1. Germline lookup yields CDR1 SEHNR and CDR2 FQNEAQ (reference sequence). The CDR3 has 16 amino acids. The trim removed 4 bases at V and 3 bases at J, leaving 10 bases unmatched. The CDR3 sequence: CASSWPVQGEDYGYTF. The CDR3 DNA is TGTGCCAGCAGCTGGCCTGTACAGGGGGAAGACTATGGCTACACCTTC. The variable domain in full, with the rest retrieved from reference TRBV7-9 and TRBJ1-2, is DTGVSQNPRHKITKRGQNVTFRCDPISEHNRLYWYRQTLGQGPEFLTYFQNEAQLEKSRLLSDRFSAERPKGSFSTLEIQRTEQGDSAMYLCASSWPVQGEDYGYTFGSGTRLTVV.

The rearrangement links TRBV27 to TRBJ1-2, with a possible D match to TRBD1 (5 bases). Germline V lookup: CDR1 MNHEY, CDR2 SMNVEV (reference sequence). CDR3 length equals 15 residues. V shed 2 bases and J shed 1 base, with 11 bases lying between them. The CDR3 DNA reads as TGTGCCAGCAGTTTAGGGTCCGGGGGTAACTATGGCTACACCTTC. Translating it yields CASSLGSGGNYGYTF.

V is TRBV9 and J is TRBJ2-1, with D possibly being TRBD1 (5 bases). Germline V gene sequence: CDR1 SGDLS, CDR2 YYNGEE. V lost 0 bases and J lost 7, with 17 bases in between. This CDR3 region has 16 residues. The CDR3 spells CASSVAPVRGGNEQFF. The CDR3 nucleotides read TGTGCCAGCAGCGTAGCCCCAGTTAGGGGTGGAAATGAGCAGTTCTTC. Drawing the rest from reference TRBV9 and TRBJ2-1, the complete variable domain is DSGVTQTPKHLITATGQRVTLRCSPRSGDLSVYWYQQSLDQGLQFLIQYYNGEERAKGNILERFSAQQFPDLHSELNLSSLELGDSALYFCASSVAPVRGGNEQFFGPGTRLTVL.

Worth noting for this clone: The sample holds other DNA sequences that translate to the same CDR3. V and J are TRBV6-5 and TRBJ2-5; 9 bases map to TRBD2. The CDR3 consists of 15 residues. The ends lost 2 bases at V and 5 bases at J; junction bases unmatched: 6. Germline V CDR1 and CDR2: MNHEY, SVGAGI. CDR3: CASSYGLAGVETQYF. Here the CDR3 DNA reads TGTGCCAGCAGTTACGGGTTAGCGGGAGTGGAGACCCAGTACTTC.

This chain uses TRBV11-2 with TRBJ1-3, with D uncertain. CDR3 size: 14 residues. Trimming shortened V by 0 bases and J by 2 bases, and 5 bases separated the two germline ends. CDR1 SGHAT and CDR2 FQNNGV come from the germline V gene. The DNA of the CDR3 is TGTGCCAGCAGCTTAGAAAGGGCTGGAAACACCATATATTTT. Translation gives CASSLERAGNTIYF.

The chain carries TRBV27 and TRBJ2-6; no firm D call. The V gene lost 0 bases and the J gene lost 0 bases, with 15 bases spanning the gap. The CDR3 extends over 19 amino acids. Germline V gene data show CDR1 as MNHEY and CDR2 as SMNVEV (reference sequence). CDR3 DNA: TGTGCCAGCAGTTTATCGTTCGGCCGGCAGCTCTCTGGGGCCAACGTCCTGACTTTC. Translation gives CASSLSFGRQLSGANVLTF. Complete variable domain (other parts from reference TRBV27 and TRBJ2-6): EAQVTQNPRYLITVTGKKLTVTCSQNMNHEYMSWYRQDPGLGLRQIYYSMNVEVTDKGDVPEGYKVSRKEKRNFPLILESPSPNQTSLYFCASSLSFGRQLSGANVLTFGAGSRLTVL.

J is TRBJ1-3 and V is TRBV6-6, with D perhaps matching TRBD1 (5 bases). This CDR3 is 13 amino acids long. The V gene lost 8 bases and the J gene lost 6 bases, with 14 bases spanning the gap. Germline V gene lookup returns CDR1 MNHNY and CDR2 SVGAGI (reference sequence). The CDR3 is CASEGRAANTIYF. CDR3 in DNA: TGTGCCAGCGAGGGCAGGGCAGCAAACACCATATATTTT.

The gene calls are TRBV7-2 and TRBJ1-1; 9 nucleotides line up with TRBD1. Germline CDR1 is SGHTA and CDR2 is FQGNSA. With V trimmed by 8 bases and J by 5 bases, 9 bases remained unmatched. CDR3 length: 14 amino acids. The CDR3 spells CASGLQGARTEAFF. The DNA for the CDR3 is TGTGCCAGCGGATTACAGGGGGCTCGAACTGAAGCTTTCTTT.

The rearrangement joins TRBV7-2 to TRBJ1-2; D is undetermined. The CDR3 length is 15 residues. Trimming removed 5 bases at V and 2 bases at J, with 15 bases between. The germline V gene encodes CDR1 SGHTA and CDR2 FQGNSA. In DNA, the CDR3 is TGTGCCAGCAGCCAACGGAGAGTTGGGAACTATGGCTACACCTTC. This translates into CASSQRRVGNYGYTF.

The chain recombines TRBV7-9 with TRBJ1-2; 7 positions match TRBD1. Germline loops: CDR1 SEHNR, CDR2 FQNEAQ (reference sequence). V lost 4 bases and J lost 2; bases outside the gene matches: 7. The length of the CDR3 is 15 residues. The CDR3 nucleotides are TGTGCCAGCAGCTCACAAAAGGGACAGAACTATGGCTACACCTTC. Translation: CASSSQKGQNYGYTF.

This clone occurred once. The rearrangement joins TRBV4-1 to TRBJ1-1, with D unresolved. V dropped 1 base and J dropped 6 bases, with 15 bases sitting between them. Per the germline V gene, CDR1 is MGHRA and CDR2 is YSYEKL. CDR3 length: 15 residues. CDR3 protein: CASSQVVRNPSEAFF. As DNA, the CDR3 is TGCGCCAGCAGCCAAGTCGTCAGGAACCCCTCTGAAGCTTTCTTT.

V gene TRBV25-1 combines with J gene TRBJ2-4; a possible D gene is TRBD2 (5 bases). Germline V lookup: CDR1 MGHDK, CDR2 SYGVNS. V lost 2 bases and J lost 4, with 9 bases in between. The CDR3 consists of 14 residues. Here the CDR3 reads CASSEPGWKNIQYF. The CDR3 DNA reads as TGTGCCAGCAGTGAACCGGGGTGGAAAAACATTCAGTACTTC.

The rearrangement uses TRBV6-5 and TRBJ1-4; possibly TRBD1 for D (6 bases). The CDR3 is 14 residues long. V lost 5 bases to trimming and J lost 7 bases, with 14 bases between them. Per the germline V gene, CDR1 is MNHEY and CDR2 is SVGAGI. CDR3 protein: CASSPDRLFEKLFF. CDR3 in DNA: TGTGCCAGCAGTCCGGACAGATTATTTGAAAAACTGTTTTTT.

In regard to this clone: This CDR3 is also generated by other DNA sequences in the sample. The CDR3 reads CASSPQPGQGSYEQYF. CDR3 bases: TGTGCCAGCAGCCCCCAACCGGGACAGGGGTCCTACGAGCAGTACTTC. V gene TRBV9 combines with J gene TRBJ2-7; 10 positions agree with TRBD1. After removal of 4 bases from V and 1 base from J, the junction contained 8 bases not matched to a gene. This CDR3 has 16 amino acids. CDR1 and CDR2 (germline): SGDLS, YYNGEE.

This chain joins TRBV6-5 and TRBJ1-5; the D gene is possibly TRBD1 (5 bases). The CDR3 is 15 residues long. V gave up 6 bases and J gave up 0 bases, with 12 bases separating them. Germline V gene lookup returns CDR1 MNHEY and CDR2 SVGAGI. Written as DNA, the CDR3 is TGTGCCAGCAGACAGGTCCCGAATAGCAATCAGCCCCAGCATTTT. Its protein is CASRQVPNSNQPQHF.